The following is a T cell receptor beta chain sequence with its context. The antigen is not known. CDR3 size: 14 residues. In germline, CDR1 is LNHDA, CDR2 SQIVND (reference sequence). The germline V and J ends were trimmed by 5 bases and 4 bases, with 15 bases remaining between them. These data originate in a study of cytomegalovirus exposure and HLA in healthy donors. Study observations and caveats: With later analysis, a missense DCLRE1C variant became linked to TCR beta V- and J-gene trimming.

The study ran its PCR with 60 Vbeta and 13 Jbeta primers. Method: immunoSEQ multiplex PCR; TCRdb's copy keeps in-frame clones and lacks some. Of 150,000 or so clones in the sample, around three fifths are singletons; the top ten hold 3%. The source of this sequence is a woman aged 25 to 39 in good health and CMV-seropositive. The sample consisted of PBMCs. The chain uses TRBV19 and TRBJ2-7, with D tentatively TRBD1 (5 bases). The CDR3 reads CASSYPRVLYEQYF. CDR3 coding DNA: TGTGCCAGTAGTTACCCCAGGGTCTTATACGAGCAGTACTTC.